One sample yielded the 9 T cell receptor beta chains listed below, sequenced in a study of blood T cell repertoires in COVID-19. This table comes from immunoSEQ multiplex PCR, and its TCRdb copy is limited to in-frame clones, with some not included. Of around 250,000 clones listed, roughly nine tenths were seen once; the top ten hold 0.85% to 0.95%. Specimen: peripheral blood. The receptors originated from a woman aged 40 to 50 who had recovered from COVID-19.

Points on this clone: Other nucleotide sequences from this sample produce the same CDR3. The chain uses TRBV30 and TRBJ1-2, with D possibly TRBD1 on 5 matching bases. CDR1 and CDR2 (germline): GTSNPN, SVGIG (reference sequence). The CDR3 extends over 14 amino acids. The ends were cut back, 1 base at V and 4 bases at J, with 13 bases in the middle. CDR3: CAWSGAGNSYGYTF. The CDR3 DNA reads TGTGCCTGGAGTGGGGCAGGGAACTCCTATGGCTACACCTTC.

This chain connects TRBV2 to TRBJ2-7; TRBD1 might be the D (5 bases). This CDR3 is 12 amino acids long. CDR1 and CDR2 (germline): SNHLY, FYNNEI. The germline V and J ends were trimmed by 3 bases and 9 bases, with 12 bases remaining between them. In DNA form, the CDR3 reads TGTGCCAGCAGTGACAGGGATAGAGTGCAGTACTTC. Encoded protein: CASSDRDRVQYF.

J is TRBJ2-7 and V is TRBV12-3 or TRBV12-4; 12 bases are a match to TRBD2. V dropped 10 bases and J dropped 7; count of bases not matched to a gene: 8. The CDR3 extends over 13 amino acids. The chain's CDR3 is CATRLAGAQEQYF. CDR3 sequence (DNA): TGTGCCACCCGACTAGCGGGAGCTCAGGAGCAGTACTTC.

The chain combines TRBV4-1 with TRBJ1-1, with D possibly matching TRBD1 (5 bases). This CDR3 has 15 amino acids. Trimming cost V 1 base and J 1 base, with 10 bases left between them. Germline V CDR1 and CDR2: MGHRA, YSYEKL. CDR3 bases: TGCGCCAGCAGCCAAGGGGGGGGGACGAACACTGAAGCTTTCTTT. Translating it yields CASSQGGGTNTEAFF.

In this sample, this clone turned up once. The chain links TRBV11-1 to TRBJ2-1; TRBD2 might be the D (5 bases). The CDR3 runs to 15 residues. Deletions cut 5 bases from V and 8 bases from J, with 19 bases between. Germline assignment: CDR1 SGHAT and CDR2 FQDESV (reference sequence). DNA for the CDR3: TGTGCCAGCAGCCAAGGAGGAGGCAGCTTCGATGAGCAGTTCTTC. This encodes CASSQGGGSFDEQFF.

This chain connects TRBV2 to TRBJ2-2; a possible D gene is TRBD1 (5 bases). Trimming cost V 2 bases and J 7 bases, with 14 bases left between them. The CDR3 covers 15 residues. In germline, CDR1 is SNHLY, CDR2 FYNNEI. Here the CDR3 DNA reads TGTGCCAGCAGTGAACGGGCAGGGTATAGCGGGGAGCTGTTTTTT. It yields the protein CASSERAGYSGELFF.

The chain recombines TRBV27 with TRBJ2-5; unclear D gene. The CDR3 covers 13 residues. CDR1 is MNHEY, CDR2 SMNVEV, per germline (reference sequence). The ends were cut back, 4 bases at V and 0 bases at J, with 6 bases in the middle. DNA of the CDR3: TGTGCCAGCAGTTCACGGTACCAAGAGACCCAGTACTTC. It yields the protein CASSSRYQETQYF.

The chain uses TRBV10-3 and TRBJ2-3; TRBD2 matches at 7 bases. CDR1 ENHRY and CDR2 SYGVKD come from the germline V gene. Trimming took 6 bases from V and 0 from J; bases not matched to a gene: 6. The CDR3 contains 15 residues. The CDR3 DNA reads as TGTGCCATCAGAGAGGCTAGCGGTAGCACAGATACGCAGTATTTT. Translation: CAIREASGSTDTQYF.

V gene TRBV7-2 combines with J gene TRBJ2-3; possible D gene TRBD2, 5 bases. V lost 1 base and J 3 bases, leaving 14 bases between the germline ends. From germline, CDR1 is SGHTA and CDR2 FQGNSA. The CDR3 has 16 amino acids. CDR3 nucleotides: TGTGCCAGCAGCTTAGATACCGGGATCGGTACAGATACGCAGTATTTT. Translation: CASSLDTGIGTDTQYF.